The clone carrying this T cell receptor beta chain was observed a few times. Antigen specificity is unknown. The data were obtained in a study of regulatory T cells in long-lasting Graves disease. Broader study findings: When disease was persistent, TRBV28, TRBJ1-2 and TRBJ2-5 were the favored segments. Persistent patients shared more public clonotypes (roughly 3,000) than newly diagnosed patients (about 1,000).

Arm-PCR of CDR3 regions with iRepertoire HTBI primers generated TCR beta libraries. In the source study's methods: Detected in the samples were over 55 TRBV and 14 to 15 TRBJ segments. From the multiplex PCR reads, TCRdb called clonotypes with MiXCR, one entry per CDR3 protein. These V and J calls originate from TCRdb's pipeline instead of the authors' own analysis. Of hundreds of thousands of distinct CDR3 sequences listed, around a fifth are singletons. Germline CDR1 reads LNHNV; CDR2 reads YYDKDF (reference sequence). The V end was cut by 0 bases, the J end by 0 bases, with 9 bases between. The CDR3 loop spans 15 amino acids. Time point noted: persistent/refractory GD, antithyroid drugs over 5 years with positive TRAb. Isolated PBMC RNA provided the starting material for the TCR library.

The chain has TRBV15 and TRBJ2-7, with D hard to call. This TCR came from a female donor with Graves disease. The sample was peripheral blood mononuclear cells (PBMCs), taken when the disease was refractory, from a patient treated with antithyroid drugs. CDR3 residues: CATSRDQQTSYEQYF. CDR3 nucleotides: TGTGCCACCAGCAGAGATCAGCAGACCTCCTACGAGCAGTACTTC.